The next 21 T cell receptor beta chains were all read from a single sample in a study of T cell responses to AZD1222 COVID-19 vaccine. Only in-frame clones appear in the TCRdb table, and some are missing; sequencing was by immunoSEQ multiplex PCR. In the table there are over 90,000 clones, 80% to 95% of which are singletons. This specimen was peripheral blood, taken on day 0 of AZD1222 vaccination. The receptor set was obtained from an adult in good health.

The sample holds one count of this clone. The rearrangement links TRBV5-1 to TRBJ2-5; D uncertain. CDR3 length equals 15 residues. Germline values: CDR1 SGHRS, CDR2 YFSETQ. The germline V and J ends were trimmed by 4 bases and 1 base, with 14 bases remaining between them. The CDR3 nucleotides read TGCGCCAGCAGCCAAGCCGGACCGTTCCAAGAGACCCAGTACTTC. Translating it yields CASSQAGPFQETQYF.

This clone qualifies as medium-sized. The genes are TRBV6-4 and TRBJ2-3, with D perhaps TRBD2 (5 bases). Trimming took 6 bases from V and 2 from J, leaving 9 bases between them. CDR1 MRHNA and CDR2 SNTAGT come from the germline V gene. The length of the CDR3 is 13 residues. CDR3 amino acids: CASSPGDTDTQYF. CDR3 in DNA: TGTGCCAGCAGCCCCGGGGACACAGATACGCAGTATTTT.

This chain connects TRBV5-1 to TRBJ1-2; tentatively, D is TRBD1 (6 bases). V dropped 4 bases and J dropped 2 bases, with 12 bases sitting between them. Germline values: CDR1 SGHRS, CDR2 YFSETQ. The CDR3 runs 14 residues. The CDR3 region is CASSTDSRNYGYTF. In nucleotides, the CDR3 is TGCGCCAGCAGCACGGACAGCCGGAACTATGGCTACACCTTC.

The CDR3 nucleotides are TGTGCCGCACGGGACAGTCCGGCGGGTACGCAGTATTTT. Translation: CAARDSPAGTQYF. This chain uses TRBV13 with TRBJ2-3; 7 bases line up with TRBD1. Trimming at V came to 11 bases and at J to 8 bases, leaving 13 bases not matched to a gene. CDR3 length: 13 residues. The germline V gene encodes CDR1 PRHDT and CDR2 FYEKMQ (reference sequence).

This clone was picked up one time. CDR3 sequence reads: CASSGGAGETQYF. CDR3 bases: TGTGCCAGCAGCGGGGGGGCCGGAGAGACCCAGTACTTC. V gene TRBV9 combines with J gene TRBJ2-5; tentatively, D is TRBD1 or TRBD2 (6 bases each). Germline-derived CDR1 and CDR2 are SGDLS and YYNGEE. The V and J ends lost 3 bases and 4 bases respectively, with 10 bases between them. This CDR3 is built from 13 residues.

Only one count was recorded for this clone. The V gene is TRBV10-3, the J gene TRBJ2-5, with a weak D call TRBD2 (6 bases). Trimming shortened V by 8 bases and J by 1 base, and 11 bases separated the two germline ends. From germline, CDR1 is ENHRY and CDR2 SYGVKD. The length of the CDR3 is 13 residues. The CDR3 bases are TGTGCCATCCGACCGGGACTCCAAGAGACCCAGTACTTC. Amino acids: CAIRPGLQETQYF.

In nucleotides, the CDR3 is TGTGCCAGCAGCTTGATGCAGGACGGCGGCTATGGCTACACCTTC. This gives the protein CASSLMQDGGYGYTF. The gene calls are TRBV5-6 and TRBJ1-2; D gene uncertain. This CDR3 comprises 15 residues. The ends were cut back, 1 base at V and 4 bases at J, with 14 bases in the middle. The germline V gene encodes CDR1 SGHDT and CDR2 YYEEEE.

The chain recombines TRBV10-1 with TRBJ1-5, with D possibly being TRBD1 (6 bases). This CDR3 region has 14 residues. Per the germline V gene, CDR1 is WNHNN and CDR2 is SYGVQD (reference sequence). V was trimmed by 3 bases and J by 6 bases, leaving 12 bases between them. The CDR3 loop reads CASSEGGLGQPQHF. The CDR3 nucleotides read TGCGCCAGCAGTGAAGGGGGGCTTGGTCAGCCCCAGCATTTT.

This chain uses TRBV6-6 with TRBJ1-4; D is ambiguous. This CDR3 has 14 residues. The germline CDR1 and CDR2 sequences are MNHNY and SVGAGI (reference sequence). The ends were cut back, 6 bases at V and 1 base at J, with 9 bases in the middle. CDR3 region: CASSSRKTNEKLFF. The CDR3 DNA follows: TGTGCCAGCAGCTCGAGAAAAACTAATGAAAAACTGTTTTTT.

The rearrangement uses TRBV20-1 and TRBJ2-7; D is ambiguous. The CDR3 sequence is 11 residues long. V lost 6 bases and J 0 bases, leaving 6 bases between the germline ends. Germline V gives CDR1 DFQATT, CDR2 SNEGSKA (reference sequence). CDR3 loop: CSAQFSYEQYF. CDR3 DNA sequence: TGCAGTGCGCAATTCTCCTACGAGCAGTACTTC.

The rearrangement uses TRBV4-1 and TRBJ1-2; TRBD1 matches at 9 bases. Germline values: CDR1 MGHRA, CDR2 YSYEKL. V was pared by 3 bases and J by 6 bases, with 5 bases of the junction left unmatched. There are 14 residues in the CDR3. The CDR3 spells CASSHRTGEDGYTF. For the CDR3, the DNA is TGCGCCAGCAGCCATCGGACAGGGGAGGATGGCTACACCTTC.

The V and J genes are TRBV28 and TRBJ1-4, with 9 positions matching TRBD1. The CDR3 spans 14 residues. The V segment lost 6 bases and the J segment 6 bases; nucleotides outside the gene matches: 5. CDR1 is MDHEN and CDR2 is SYDVKM in the germline V gene. The CDR3 coding sequence is TGTGCCAGCAGAGATTACAGGGGGCATGAAAAACTGTTTTTT. Amino acids: CASRDYRGHEKLFF.

This sequence joins TRBV13 and TRBJ1-5; tentatively, D is TRBD1 (5 bases). Germline CDR1 reads PRHDT; CDR2 reads FYEKMQ (reference sequence). The CDR3 is made up of 15 amino acids. The V end was cut by 4 bases, the J end by 0 bases, with 10 bases between. The CDR3 is CASSYGGNSNQPQHF. In DNA, the CDR3 is TGTGCCAGCAGCTACGGGGGTAATAGCAATCAGCCCCAGCATTTT.

The rearrangement links TRBV12-3 or TRBV12-4 to TRBJ1-4; D unclear. The V and J ends lost 1 base and 4 bases respectively, with 4 bases between them. There are 13 residues in the CDR3. The CDR3 region is CASSLVYNEKLFF. In DNA, the CDR3 is TGTGCCAGCAGTTTAGTCTATAATGAAAAACTGTTTTTT.

The chain uses TRBV5-5 and TRBJ2-1; the D is unclear. V was trimmed by 4 bases and J by 7 bases, leaving 9 bases between them. The CDR3 is made up of 12 amino acids. The germline V gene encodes CDR1 SGHKS and CDR2 YYEKEE (reference sequence). CDR3 nucleotide sequence: TGTGCCAGCAGCCTCCTCGCTAATGAGCAGTTCTTC. This encodes CASSLLANEQFF. Together with reference TRBV5-5 and TRBJ2-1, the CDR3 gives the full variable domain: DAGVTQSPTHLIKTRGQQVTLRCSPISGHKSVSWYQQVLGQGPQFIFQYYEKEERGRGNFPDRFSARQFPNYSSELNVNALLLGDSALYLCASSLLANEQFFGPGTRLTVL.

V gene TRBV5-1 combines with J gene TRBJ2-2; unclear D gene. Trimming took off 4 bases at V and 4 bases at J, with 11 bases between the two ends. Germline values: CDR1 SGHRS, CDR2 YFSETQ. This CDR3 contains 14 residues. CDR3 sequence reads: CASSPATSTGELFF. DNA of the CDR3: TGCGCCAGCAGCCCGGCCACGAGCACCGGGGAGCTGTTTTTT. Together with reference TRBV5-1 and TRBJ2-2, the CDR3 gives the full variable domain: KAGVTQTPRYLIKTRGQQVTLSCSPISGHRSVSWYQQTPGQGLQFLFEYFSETQRNKGNFPGRFSGRQFSNSRSEMNVSTLELGDSALYLCASSPATSTGELFFGEGSRLTVL.

J is TRBJ1-4 and V is TRBV25-1; TRBD1 agrees at 8 bases. This CDR3 has 15 residues. The germline gives CDR1 MGHDK, CDR2 SYGVNS. The junction had 6 bases not matched to a gene; V was cut back by 4 bases and J by 5 bases. The CDR3 DNA sequence: TGTGCCAGCAGTGCTCAGGGGGCCGGGAATGAAAAACTGTTTTTT. Amino acid sequence: CASSAQGAGNEKLFF.

The chain combines TRBV7-8 with TRBJ1-6; D might be TRBD1 (6 bases). This CDR3 comprises 14 residues. CDR1 is SGHVS and CDR2 is FQNEAQ in the germline V gene. Trimming pared 3 bases from V and 7 bases from J, leaving 10 bases between. The CDR3 region is CASSFYRENSPLHF. In nucleotides, the CDR3 is TGTGCCAGCAGCTTCTACAGGGAGAATTCACCCCTCCACTTT.

CDR3 protein: CASSQIQGASYGYTF. CDR3 sequence (DNA): TGTGCCAGCAGCCAAATACAGGGGGCGTCATATGGCTACACCTTC. This sequence joins TRBV14 and TRBJ1-2; 9 bases agree with TRBD1. Germline trimming cut 2 bases from V and 5 bases from J; bases unmatched to any gene: 6. The CDR3 has 15 amino acids. CDR1 and CDR2 from the germline V gene are SGHDN and FVKESK.

The V and J genes are TRBV6-5 and TRBJ1-1; D perhaps matches TRBD1 (6 bases). The CDR3 consists of 15 residues. V lost 7 bases, J lost 0 bases, and 15 bases lay in between. Per the germline V gene, CDR1 is MNHEY and CDR2 is SVGAGI. CDR3 nucleotides: TGTGCCAGCAACGAGCCGGGACACATGAACACTGAAGCTTTCTTT. Translating gives CASNEPGHMNTEAFF.

The chain carries TRBV6-5 and TRBJ1-4; 7 bases are shared with TRBD1. Germline V lookup: CDR1 MNHEY, CDR2 SVGAGI. The V and J ends lost 8 bases and 8 bases, in that order; junction bases with no gene match: 8. The CDR3 is made up of 13 amino acids. CDR3 in DNA: TGTGCCAGCCACCGACAGGGTGAAGAAAAACTGTTTTTT. It translates to CASHRQGEEKLFF.